The clone carrying this T cell receptor (beta chain) was counted a single time. Its matching antigen is unknown. The data are from a study of T cells in narcolepsy. Findings and limits, study-wide: Healthy controls reportedly lacked the autoreactive clonotypes serially found in patients' blood.

Germline V CDR1 and CDR2: MNHNS, SASEGT. The CDR3 extends over 11 amino acids. Trimming took off 8 bases at V and 9 bases at J, with 11 bases between the two ends. Method: immunoSEQ multiplex PCR; TCRdb's copy keeps in-frame clones and lacks some. The data contain about 43,000 clones, about 91% of them singletons. The gene calls are TRBV6-1 and TRBJ2-1; D gene uncertain. What was sequenced was CD45RA- memory CD4+ T cells from PBMCs. This sequence originates from a human donor with narcolepsy. The CDR3, as DNA: TGTGCCAGCCCTTCGCAGATTGAGCAGTTCTTC. Translated, it gives CASPSQIEQFF.